The clone carrying this TCR beta chain was seen repeatedly, ten times or more. This entry comes from a study of T-cell reconstitution after alpha-beta-depleted transplantation in children. Researchers prepared the TCRbeta library using unique molecular identifiers, the study reports. From the PCR reads, TCRdb called clonotypes with MiXCR, one entry per CDR3 protein. Here the sample spans 90,000 to 150,000 distinct CDR3 sequences, roughly 24% being singletons. V lost 1 base, J lost 5 bases, and 15 bases lay in between. The V gene's germline CDR1 is KGHSH and CDR2 LQKENI. The CDR3 spans 15 residues. The source is a male patient between 2 and 10 years old who had a stem cell transplant for chronic granulomatous disease, so the T cells may come from the graft donor. Sequencing used PBMCs, mostly from graft donor cells, obtained 180 days after TCRalphabeta/CD19-depleted stem cell transplant. The V call is TRBV18, the J call TRBJ2-7; D unresolved. CDR3 loop: CASSPLVLSPDEQYF. Written as DNA, the CDR3 is TGTGCCAGCTCACCACTTGTCTTGTCCCCTGACGAGCAGTACTTC.